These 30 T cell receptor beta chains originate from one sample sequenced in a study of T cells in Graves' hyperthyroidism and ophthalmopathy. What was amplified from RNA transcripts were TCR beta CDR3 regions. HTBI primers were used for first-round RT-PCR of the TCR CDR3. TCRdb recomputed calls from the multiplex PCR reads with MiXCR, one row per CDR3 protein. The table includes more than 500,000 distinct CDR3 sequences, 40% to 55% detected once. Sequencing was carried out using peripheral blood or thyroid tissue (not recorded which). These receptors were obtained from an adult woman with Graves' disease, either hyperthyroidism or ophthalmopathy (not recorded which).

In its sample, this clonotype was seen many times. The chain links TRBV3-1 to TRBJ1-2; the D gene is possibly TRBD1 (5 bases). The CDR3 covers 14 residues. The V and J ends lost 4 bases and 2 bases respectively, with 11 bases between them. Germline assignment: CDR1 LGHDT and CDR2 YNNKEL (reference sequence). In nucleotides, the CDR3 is TGTGCCAGCAGCCCGGGGTGGGGCAACTATGGCTACACCTTC. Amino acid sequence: CASSPGWGNYGYTF. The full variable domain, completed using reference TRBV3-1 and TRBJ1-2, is DTAVSQTPKYLVTQMGNDKSIKCEQNLGHDTMYWYKQDSKKFLKIMFSYNNKELIINETVPNRFSPKSPDKAHLNLHINSLELGDSAVYFCASSPGWGNYGYTFGSGTRLTVV.

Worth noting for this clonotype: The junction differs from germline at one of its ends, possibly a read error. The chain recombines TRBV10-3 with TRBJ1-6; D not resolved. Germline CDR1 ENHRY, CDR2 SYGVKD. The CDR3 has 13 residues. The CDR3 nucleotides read TGTACCATCAACGCGGTCTCTAATTCACCCCTCCACTTT. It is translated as CTINAVSNSPLHF.

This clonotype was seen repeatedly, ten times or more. CDR3 nucleotides: TGCGCCAGCAGCCGCACTAAGACAGGGGGTGTTGAAAAACTGTTTTTT. Its protein product is CASSRTKTGGVEKLFF. The chain recombines TRBV4-1 with TRBJ1-4; 9 bases agree with TRBD1. V lost 4 bases, J lost 7 bases, and 10 bases stayed unmatched. The CDR3 contains 16 residues. CDR1 is MGHRA, CDR2 YSYEKL, per germline.

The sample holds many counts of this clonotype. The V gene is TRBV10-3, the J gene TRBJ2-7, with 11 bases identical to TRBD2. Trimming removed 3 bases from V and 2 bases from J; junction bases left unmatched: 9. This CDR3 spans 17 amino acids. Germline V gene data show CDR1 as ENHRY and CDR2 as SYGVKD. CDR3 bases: TGTGCCATCAGTGACACTAGCGGGAGTAAGAGGGCCTACGAGCAGTACTTC. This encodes CAISDTSGSKRAYEQYF.

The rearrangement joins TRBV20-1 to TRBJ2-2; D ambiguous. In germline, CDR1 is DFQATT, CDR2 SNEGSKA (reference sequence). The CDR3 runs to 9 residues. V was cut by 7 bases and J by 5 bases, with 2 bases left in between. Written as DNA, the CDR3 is TGCAGTGGAACCGGGGAGCTGTTTTTT. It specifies CSGTGELFF.

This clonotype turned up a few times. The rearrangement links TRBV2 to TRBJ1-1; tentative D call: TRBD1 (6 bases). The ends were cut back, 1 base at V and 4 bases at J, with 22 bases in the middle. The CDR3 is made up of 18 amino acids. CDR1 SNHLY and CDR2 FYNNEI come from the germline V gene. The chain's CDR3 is CASSEGETLAGGGTEAFF. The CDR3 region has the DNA TGTGCCAGCAGTGAAGGGGAGACTCTAGCGGGAGGGGGCACTGAAGCTTTCTTT.

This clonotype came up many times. For the CDR3, the DNA is TGTGCCAGCAGAACCCGACAGGAATCGAGGGGGCCCCAGCATTTT. Amino acids: CASRTRQESRGPQHF. The chain employs TRBV11-3 and TRBJ1-5, with a tentative D call TRBD1 (6 bases). In germline, CDR1 is SGHNT, CDR2 YENEEA. Trimming pared 6 bases from V and 9 bases from J, leaving 21 bases between. The CDR3 contains 15 residues.

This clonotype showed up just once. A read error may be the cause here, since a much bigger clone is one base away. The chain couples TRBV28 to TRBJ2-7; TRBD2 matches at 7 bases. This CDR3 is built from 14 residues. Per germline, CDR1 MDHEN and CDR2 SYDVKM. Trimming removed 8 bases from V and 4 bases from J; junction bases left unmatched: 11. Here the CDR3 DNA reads TGTGCCAGCCGAAGCGGCGGGAGATGGTACGAGCAGTACTTC. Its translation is CASRSGGRWYEQYF.

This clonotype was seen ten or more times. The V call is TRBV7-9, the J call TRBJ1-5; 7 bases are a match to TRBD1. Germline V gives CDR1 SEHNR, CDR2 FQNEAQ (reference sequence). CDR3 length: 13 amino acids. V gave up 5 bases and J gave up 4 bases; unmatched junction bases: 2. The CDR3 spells CASSTGQNQPQHF. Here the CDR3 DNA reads TGTGCCAGCAGCACGGGACAGAATCAGCCCCAGCATTTT.

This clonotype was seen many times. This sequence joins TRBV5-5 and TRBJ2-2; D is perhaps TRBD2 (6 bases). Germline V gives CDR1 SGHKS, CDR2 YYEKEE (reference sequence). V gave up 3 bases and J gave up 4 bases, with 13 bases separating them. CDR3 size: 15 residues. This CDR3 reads CASSSAGTFTGELFF. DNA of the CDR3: TGTGCCAGCAGCTCCGCCGGGACTTTCACCGGGGAGCTGTTTTTT.

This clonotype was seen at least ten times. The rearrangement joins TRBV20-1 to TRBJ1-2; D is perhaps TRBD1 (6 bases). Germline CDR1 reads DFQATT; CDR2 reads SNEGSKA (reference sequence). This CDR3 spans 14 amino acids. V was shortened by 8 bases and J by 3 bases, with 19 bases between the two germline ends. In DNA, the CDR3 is TGCAGTCGCAAAACCGGGGGCGCTGACTATGGCTACACCTTC. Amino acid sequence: CSRKTGGADYGYTF.

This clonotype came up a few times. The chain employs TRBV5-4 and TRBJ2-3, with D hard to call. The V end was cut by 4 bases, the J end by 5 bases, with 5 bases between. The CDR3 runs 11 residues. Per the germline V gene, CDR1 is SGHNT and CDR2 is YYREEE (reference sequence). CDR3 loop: CASSAEDTQYF. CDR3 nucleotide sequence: TGTGCCAGCAGCGCGGAAGATACGCAGTATTTT. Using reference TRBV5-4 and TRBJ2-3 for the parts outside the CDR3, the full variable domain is ETGVTQSPTHLIKTRGQQVTLRCSSQSGHNTVSWYQQALGQGPQFIFQYYREEENGRGNFPPRFSGLQFPNYSSELNVNALELDDSALYLCASSAEDTQYFGPGTRLTVL.

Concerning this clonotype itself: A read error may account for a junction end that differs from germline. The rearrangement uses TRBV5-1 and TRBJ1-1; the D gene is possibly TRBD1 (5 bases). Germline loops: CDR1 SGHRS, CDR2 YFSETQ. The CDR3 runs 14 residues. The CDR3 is CASSPGGEDTEAFF. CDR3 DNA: TGTGCCAGCAGCCCGGGGGGGGAGGACACTGAAGCTTTCTTT.

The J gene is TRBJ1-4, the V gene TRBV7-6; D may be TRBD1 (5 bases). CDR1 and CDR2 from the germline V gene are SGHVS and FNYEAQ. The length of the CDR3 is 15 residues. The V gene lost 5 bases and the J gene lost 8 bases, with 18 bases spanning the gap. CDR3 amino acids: CASSHRSGVDEKLFF. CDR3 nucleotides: TGTGCCAGCAGCCACCGATCGGGGGTGGACGAAAAACTGTTTTTT.

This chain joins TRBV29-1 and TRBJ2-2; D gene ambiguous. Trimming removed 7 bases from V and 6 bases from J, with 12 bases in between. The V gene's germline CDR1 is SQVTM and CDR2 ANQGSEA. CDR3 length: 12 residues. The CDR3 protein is CSATWSAGELFF. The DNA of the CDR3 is TGCAGCGCTACGTGGTCGGCCGGGGAGCTGTTTTTT.

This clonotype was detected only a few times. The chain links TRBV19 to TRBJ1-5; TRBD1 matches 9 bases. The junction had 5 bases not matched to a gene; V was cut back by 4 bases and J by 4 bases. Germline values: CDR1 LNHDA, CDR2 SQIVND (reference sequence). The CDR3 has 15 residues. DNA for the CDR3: TGTGCCAGTAGTACTGGACAGGGGAAGAATCAGCCCCAGCATTTT. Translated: CASSTGQGKNQPQHF.

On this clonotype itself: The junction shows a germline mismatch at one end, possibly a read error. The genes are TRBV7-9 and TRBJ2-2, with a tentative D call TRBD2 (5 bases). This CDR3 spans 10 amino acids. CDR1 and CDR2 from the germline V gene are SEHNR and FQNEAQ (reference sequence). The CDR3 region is CASSHGELFF. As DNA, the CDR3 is TGTGCCAGCAGCCATGGGGAGTTGTTTTTT. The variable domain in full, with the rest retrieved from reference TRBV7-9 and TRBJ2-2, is DTGVSQNPRHKITKRGQNVTFRCDPISEHNRLYWYRQTLGQGPEFLTYFQNEAQLEKSRLLSDRFSAERPKGSFSTLEIQRTEQGDSAMYLCASSHGELFFGEGSRLTVL.

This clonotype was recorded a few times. CDR3 DNA: TGTGCCAGCAGCTTTCAGGGGAACAATCAGCCCCAGCATTTT. Translating gives CASSFQGNNQPQHF. The chain has TRBV9 and TRBJ1-5; TRBD1 is a possible D gene (6 bases). The CDR3 consists of 14 residues. Germline V gives CDR1 SGDLS, CDR2 YYNGEE. Trimming shortened V by 4 bases and J by 3 bases, and 11 bases separated the two germline ends.

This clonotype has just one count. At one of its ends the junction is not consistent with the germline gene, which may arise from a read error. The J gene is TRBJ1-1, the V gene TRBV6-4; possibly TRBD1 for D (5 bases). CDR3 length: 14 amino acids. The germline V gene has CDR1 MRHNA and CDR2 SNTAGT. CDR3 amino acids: CASSDSTANTEDFF. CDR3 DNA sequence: TGTGCCAGCAGTGACTCGACAGCGAACACTGAAGATTTCTTT.

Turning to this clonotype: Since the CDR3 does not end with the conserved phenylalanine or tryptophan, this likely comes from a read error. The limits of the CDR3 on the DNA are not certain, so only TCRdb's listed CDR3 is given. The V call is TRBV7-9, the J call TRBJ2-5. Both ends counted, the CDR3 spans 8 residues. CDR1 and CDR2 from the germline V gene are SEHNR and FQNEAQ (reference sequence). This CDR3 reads CASSLGST.

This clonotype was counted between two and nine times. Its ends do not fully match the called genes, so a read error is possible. This chain's CDR3 is CASSLWQMNTGELFF. CDR3 DNA: TGCGCCAGCAGCTTGTGGCAGATGAACACTGGGGAGCTGTTTTTT. This chain uses TRBV5-1 with TRBJ2-2; no clear D gene. Germline V gene sequence: CDR1 SGHRS, CDR2 YFSETQ. This CDR3 is 15 amino acids long.

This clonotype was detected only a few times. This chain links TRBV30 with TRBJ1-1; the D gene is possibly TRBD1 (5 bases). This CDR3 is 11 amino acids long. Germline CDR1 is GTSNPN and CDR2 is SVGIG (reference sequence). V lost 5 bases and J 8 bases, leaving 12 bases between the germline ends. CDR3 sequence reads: CAWVGGNEAFF. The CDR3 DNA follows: TGTGCCTGGGTGGGGGGTAACGAAGCTTTCTTT.

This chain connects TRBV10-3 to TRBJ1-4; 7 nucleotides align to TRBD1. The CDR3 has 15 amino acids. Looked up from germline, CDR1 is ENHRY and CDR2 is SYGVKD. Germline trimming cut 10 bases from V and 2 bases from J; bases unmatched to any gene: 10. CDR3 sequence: CASSEPGQTNEKLFF. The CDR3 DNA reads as TGTGCCAGCAGCGAGCCGGGACAGACTAATGAAAAACTGTTTTTT.

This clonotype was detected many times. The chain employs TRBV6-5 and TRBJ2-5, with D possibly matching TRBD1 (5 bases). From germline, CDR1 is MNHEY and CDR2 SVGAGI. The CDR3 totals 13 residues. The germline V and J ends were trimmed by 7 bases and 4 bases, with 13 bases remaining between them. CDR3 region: CASTPTDRETQYF. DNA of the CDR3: TGTGCCAGCACCCCGACAGATCGAGAGACCCAGTACTTC.

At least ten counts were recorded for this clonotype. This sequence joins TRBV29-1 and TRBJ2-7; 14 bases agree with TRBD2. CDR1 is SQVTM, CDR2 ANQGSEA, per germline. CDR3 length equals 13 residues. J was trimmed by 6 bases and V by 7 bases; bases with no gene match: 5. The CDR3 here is CSAGTSGSAEQYF. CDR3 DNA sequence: TGCAGCGCCGGGACTAGCGGGAGTGCCGAGCAGTACTTC.

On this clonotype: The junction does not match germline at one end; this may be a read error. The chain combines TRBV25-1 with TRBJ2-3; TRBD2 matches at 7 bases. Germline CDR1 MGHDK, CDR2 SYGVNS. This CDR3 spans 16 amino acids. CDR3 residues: CANSEPPGGQTDTQYF. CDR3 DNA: TGTGCCAACAGTGAACCCCCGGGAGGACAAACAGATACGCAGTATTTT.

The CDR3 sequence is CASSLSSRDTIYF. The CDR3 DNA follows: TGTGCCAGCAGCCTCTCCTCTAGGGACACCATATATTTT. This chain uses TRBV7-3 with TRBJ1-3; no reliable D call. With 5 bases removed from V and 8 bases from J, the gap between germline ends came to 13 bases. The CDR3 length is 13 residues. From germline, CDR1 is SGHTA and CDR2 FQGTGA.

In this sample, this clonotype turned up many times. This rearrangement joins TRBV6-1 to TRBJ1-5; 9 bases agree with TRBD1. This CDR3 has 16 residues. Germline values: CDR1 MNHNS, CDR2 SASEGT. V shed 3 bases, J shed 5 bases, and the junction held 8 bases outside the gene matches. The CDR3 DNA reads TGTGCCAGCAGTGATCGGCCGGGACAGGGTCATCAGCCCCAGCATTTT. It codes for CASSDRPGQGHQPQHF.

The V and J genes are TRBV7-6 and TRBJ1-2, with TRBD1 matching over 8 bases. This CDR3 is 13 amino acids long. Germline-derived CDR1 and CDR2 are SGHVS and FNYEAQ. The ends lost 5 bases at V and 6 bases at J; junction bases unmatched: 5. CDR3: CASSPGQGNGYTF. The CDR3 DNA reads TGTGCCAGCAGCCCAGGACAGGGTAATGGCTACACCTTC.

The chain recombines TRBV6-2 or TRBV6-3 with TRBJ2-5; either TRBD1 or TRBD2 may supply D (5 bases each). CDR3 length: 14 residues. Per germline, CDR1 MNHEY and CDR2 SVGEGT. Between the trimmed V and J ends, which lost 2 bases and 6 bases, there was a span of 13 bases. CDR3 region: CASSYGDHRKTQYF. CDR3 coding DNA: TGTGCCAGCAGTTACGGGGACCATAGAAAGACCCAGTACTTC.